Listed below are T cell receptor beta chains from one sample, sequenced in a study of shared clonotypes between healthy human individuals. Libraries were prepared by immunoSEQ multiplex PCR; TCRdb keeps only in-frame clonotypes and omits some of them. The top ten hold approximately 1.7% of the sample, which has under 750,000 clones, around 77% seen once. The specimen was memory CD4+ T cells sorted from blood. The source is a woman aged 25 to 39 in good health. Each CDR3 is given with its conserved first and last residue. Fields, in order: V gene, J gene, clone size, D gene, CDR3 protein, CDR3 DNA. D genes are given only for firm matches. Where a row states a size, it is once, few, many or the class of an expanded clone; other rows omit it.

v_call: TRBV10-3
j_call: TRBJ2-7
clone_size: .
d_call: .
cdr3_aa: CAISAADVSYEQYF
cdr3_nt: TGTGCCATCAGTGCGGCGGATGTCTCCTACGAGCAGTACTTC

v_call: TRBV2
j_call: TRBJ1-4
clone_size: .
d_call: TRBD1
cdr3_aa: CASSGQGNYNEKLFF
cdr3_nt: TGTGCCAGCTCCGGACAGGGGAACTATAATGAAAAACTGTTTTTT

v_call: TRBV28
j_call: TRBJ1-4
clone_size: .
d_call: .
cdr3_aa: CASSRLGANEKLFF
cdr3_nt: TGTGCCAGCAGTCGACTTGGGGCTAATGAAAAACTGTTTTTT

v_call: TRBV7-8
j_call: TRBJ2-7
clone_size: .
d_call: TRBD1
cdr3_aa: CASSTQGYLYEQYF
cdr3_nt: TGTGCCAGCAGCACACAGGGGTACCTCTACGAGCAGTACTTC

v_call: TRBV7-2
j_call: TRBJ2-5
clone_size: .
d_call: TRBD1
cdr3_aa: CASSRQGPETQYF
cdr3_nt: TGTGCCAGCAGCCGACAGGGACCGGAGACCCAGTACTTC

v_call: TRBV7-2
j_call: TRBJ2-7
clone_size: .
d_call: .
cdr3_aa: CASSLSGSTGYEQYF
cdr3_nt: TGTGCCAGCAGCTTAAGCGGCTCGACGGGCTACGAGCAGTACTTC

v_call: TRBV18
j_call: TRBJ1-2
clone_size: once
d_call: .
cdr3_aa: CASSRPGRGLYGYTF
cdr3_nt: TGTGCCAGCTCACGTCCGGGCAGGGGACTTTATGGCTACACCTTC

v_call: TRBV11-2
j_call: TRBJ1-1
clone_size: .
d_call: TRBD1
cdr3_aa: CASSFYRGGNTEAFF
cdr3_nt: TGTGCCAGCAGCTTTTACAGGGGCGGGAACACTGAAGCTTTCTTT

v_call: TRBV7-2
j_call: TRBJ2-5
clone_size: .
d_call: TRBD2
cdr3_aa: CASSLGGLAGSETQYF
cdr3_nt: TGTGCCAGCAGCTTAGGAGGACTAGCGGGATCAGAGACCCAGTACTTC

v_call: TRBV6-1
j_call: TRBJ1-4
clone_size: .
d_call: .
cdr3_aa: CASRGDFWEKLFF
cdr3_nt: TGTGCCAGCAGGGGGGACTTTTGGGAAAAACTGTTTTTT

v_call: TRBV5-1
j_call: TRBJ2-7
clone_size: .
d_call: .
cdr3_aa: CASSPGNRDLHEQYF
cdr3_nt: TGCGCCAGCAGCCCCGGGAACAGGGATTTACACGAGCAGTACTTC

v_call: TRBV29-1
j_call: TRBJ2-7
clone_size: .
d_call: .
cdr3_aa: CSVETGQPSSYEQYF
cdr3_nt: TGCAGCGTTGAAACGGGCCAGCCTAGCTCCTACGAGCAGTACTTC

v_call: TRBV20-1
j_call: TRBJ2-5
clone_size: .
d_call: .
cdr3_aa: CSAMDLTQYF
cdr3_nt: TGCAGTGCTATGGATCTCACCCAGTACTTC

v_call: TRBV9
j_call: TRBJ1-4
clone_size: .
d_call: TRBD1
cdr3_aa: CASSLGQGDEKLFF
cdr3_nt: TGTGCCAGCAGCTTGGGGCAGGGGGATGAAAAACTGTTTTTT

v_call: TRBV14
j_call: TRBJ1-3
clone_size: .
d_call: .
cdr3_aa: CASSRVLGDSGNTIYF
cdr3_nt: TGTGCCAGCAGCCGAGTTCTAGGAGACTCTGGAAACACCATATATTTT

v_call: TRBV28
j_call: TRBJ1-1
clone_size: few
d_call: TRBD1
cdr3_aa: CASRDGQAFYTEAFF
cdr3_nt: TGTGCCAGCAGAGATGGACAGGCGTTTTACACTGAAGCTTTCTTT

v_call: TRBV5-1
j_call: TRBJ2-7
clone_size: .
d_call: TRBD1
cdr3_aa: CASSINRGTNEQYF
cdr3_nt: TGCGCCAGCAGCATAAACAGGGGTACGAACGAGCAGTACTTC

v_call: TRBV6-1
j_call: TRBJ1-3
clone_size: .
d_call: .
cdr3_aa: CASSADGGSGNTIYF
cdr3_nt: TGTGCCAGCAGTGCGGACGGGGGCTCTGGAAACACCATATATTTT

v_call: TRBV15
j_call: TRBJ1-4
clone_size: once
d_call: TRBD1
cdr3_aa: CATSRPLDRRGEKLFF
cdr3_nt: TGTGCCACCAGCAGACCTCTGGACAGGCGAGGTGAAAAACTGTTTTTT

v_call: TRBV6-6
j_call: TRBJ2-7
clone_size: .
d_call: .
cdr3_aa: CASSYPERSYEQYF
cdr3_nt: TGTGCCAGCAGTTACCCGGAGCGCTCCTACGAGCAGTACTTC

v_call: TRBV28
j_call: TRBJ1-5
clone_size: .
d_call: .
cdr3_aa: CASTLGGPLSQPQHF
cdr3_nt: TGTGCCAGCACCTTGGGGGGGCCATTATCTCAGCCCCAGCATTTT

v_call: TRBV29-1
j_call: TRBJ2-3
clone_size: few
d_call: TRBD2
cdr3_aa: CSVRTSGGGTDTQYF
cdr3_nt: TGCAGCGTTAGGACTAGCGGAGGGGGTACAGATACGCAGTATTTT

v_call: TRBV7-2
j_call: TRBJ2-7
clone_size: .
d_call: TRBD2
cdr3_aa: CASSSPGGSLPYEQYF
cdr3_nt: TGTGCCAGCAGCTCACCTGGCGGGAGCCTCCCCTACGAGCAGTACTTC

v_call: TRBV28
j_call: TRBJ1-5
clone_size: few
d_call: .
cdr3_aa: CASRGGGTHQPQHF
cdr3_nt: TGTGCCAGCAGGGGTGGGGGTACTCATCAGCCCCAGCATTTT

v_call: TRBV18
j_call: TRBJ2-7
clone_size: .
d_call: .
cdr3_aa: CASSPPGREQYF
cdr3_nt: TGTGCCAGCTCACCACCAGGGCGGGAGCAGTACTTC

v_call: TRBV19
j_call: TRBJ2-7
clone_size: .
d_call: .
cdr3_aa: CASSPFSTVSFGEQYF
cdr3_nt: TGTGCCAGTAGTCCATTCTCGACCGTTTCCTTCGGCGAGCAGTACTTC

v_call: TRBV7-2
j_call: TRBJ2-5
clone_size: .
d_call: .
cdr3_aa: CASSLAGQRETQYF
cdr3_nt: TGTGCCAGCAGCTTAGCCGGCCAGCGAGAGACCCAGTACTTC

v_call: TRBV5-4
j_call: TRBJ2-1
clone_size: .
d_call: .
cdr3_aa: CASSPASGDSSYNEQFF
cdr3_nt: TGTGCCAGCAGCCCGGCAAGCGGAGACAGCTCCTACAATGAGCAGTTCTTC

v_call: TRBV28
j_call: TRBJ1-2
clone_size: .
d_call: .
cdr3_aa: CASSSRGPTYGYTF
cdr3_nt: TGTGCCAGCAGTTCCAGGGGACCGACCTATGGCTACACCTTC

v_call: TRBV29-1
j_call: TRBJ1-2
clone_size: once
d_call: .
cdr3_aa: CSGRRGQSGGYTF
cdr3_nt: TGCAGCGGACGAAGAGGACAGTCAGGGGGCTACACCTTC

v_call: TRBV10-2
j_call: TRBJ1-3
clone_size: .
d_call: .
cdr3_aa: CASRGGQTPSDSGNTIYF
cdr3_nt: TGCGCCAGCAGAGGCGGACAGACACCATCCGACTCTGGAAACACCATATATTTT

v_call: TRBV11-2
j_call: TRBJ1-1
clone_size: .
d_call: .
cdr3_aa: CASSTWTVNTEAFF
cdr3_nt: TGTGCCAGCAGCACCTGGACGGTGAACACTGAAGCTTTCTTT

v_call: TRBV27
j_call: TRBJ1-2
clone_size: .
d_call: .
cdr3_aa: CASRRRGSDYGYTF
cdr3_nt: TGTGCCAGCCGTAGACGGGGGAGTGACTATGGCTACACCTTC

v_call: TRBV4-1
j_call: TRBJ2-6
clone_size: few
d_call: TRBD1
cdr3_aa: CASSVTRDRDSGANVLTF
cdr3_nt: TGCGCCAGCAGCGTCACAAGGGACAGAGACTCTGGGGCCAACGTCCTGACTTTC

v_call: TRBV6-5
j_call: TRBJ2-5
clone_size: once
d_call: TRBD2
cdr3_aa: CASKPSGGLETQYF
cdr3_nt: TGTGCCAGCAAGCCGAGCGGGGGCTTAGAGACCCAGTACTTC

v_call: TRBV5-1
j_call: TRBJ2-4
clone_size: .
d_call: .
cdr3_aa: CASSLAHRAMDIQYF
cdr3_nt: TGCGCCAGCAGCTTGGCCCATAGGGCCATGGACATTCAGTACTTC

v_call: TRBV2
j_call: TRBJ2-2
clone_size: once
d_call: TRBD2
cdr3_aa: CASAPDLAGGTGELFF
cdr3_nt: TGTGCCAGCGCGCCCGACCTGGCGGGAGGCACCGGGGAGCTGTTTTTT

v_call: TRBV5-4
j_call: TRBJ2-5
clone_size: once
d_call: .
cdr3_aa: CASSLRDILETQYF
cdr3_nt: TGTGCCAGCAGCTTAAGGGACATTTTAGAGACCCAGTACTTC

v_call: TRBV7-2
j_call: TRBJ1-3
clone_size: once
d_call: .
cdr3_aa: CASSDPPQLGLFVPARF
cdr3_nt: TGTGCCAGCAGCGACCCTCCCCAATTGGGGTTGTTTGTCCCGGCTCGCTTT

v_call: TRBV19
j_call: TRBJ1-5
clone_size: .
d_call: TRBD1
cdr3_aa: CASSWTGGHQPQHF
cdr3_nt: TGTGCCAGTAGTTGGACAGGGGGACATCAGCCCCAGCATTTT

v_call: TRBV7-9
j_call: TRBJ2-7
clone_size: .
d_call: .
cdr3_aa: CASSKIWGNEQYF
cdr3_nt: TGTGCCAGCAGCAAGATCTGGGGTAACGAGCAGTACTTC

v_call: TRBV18
j_call: TRBJ2-7
clone_size: few
d_call: TRBD2
cdr3_aa: CASSPSIAGGRDEQYF
cdr3_nt: TGTGCCAGCTCACCATCGATAGCGGGAGGCCGGGACGAGCAGTACTTC

v_call: TRBV30
j_call: TRBJ1-4
clone_size: .
d_call: .
cdr3_aa: CAWSAGTVEKLFF
cdr3_nt: TGTGCCTGGAGTGCTGGGACCGTCGAAAAACTGTTTTTT

v_call: TRBV5-4
j_call: TRBJ1-2
clone_size: .
d_call: TRBD1
cdr3_aa: CASSGQQGERGGYTF
cdr3_nt: TGTGCCAGCAGCGGCCAGCAGGGGGAAAGGGGTGGCTACACCTTC

v_call: TRBV7-9
j_call: TRBJ2-7
clone_size: .
d_call: TRBD2
cdr3_aa: CASSDRTSGPYEQYF
cdr3_nt: TGTGCCAGCAGCGACCGGACTAGCGGCCCCTACGAGCAGTACTTC

v_call: TRBV5-4
j_call: TRBJ2-7
clone_size: once
d_call: TRBD1
cdr3_aa: CASSYRDRDNEQYF
cdr3_nt: TGTGCCAGCAGCTATCGGGACAGGGATAACGAGCAGTACTTC

v_call: TRBV6-1
j_call: TRBJ1-5
clone_size: .
d_call: TRBD1
cdr3_aa: CASSEAGGGRGQPQHF
cdr3_nt: TGTGCCAGCAGTGAAGCGGGAGGGGGCCGGGGGCAGCCCCAGCATTTT

v_call: TRBV6-4
j_call: TRBJ2-1
clone_size: .
d_call: TRBD2
cdr3_aa: CASSLIAGVGNEQFF
cdr3_nt: TGTGCCAGCAGCCTGATAGCGGGAGTCGGAAATGAGCAGTTCTTC

v_call: TRBV5-6
j_call: TRBJ2-7
clone_size: .
d_call: .
cdr3_aa: CASTRVGSGEQYF
cdr3_nt: TGTGCCAGCACCCGGGTCGGGTCGGGCGAGCAGTACTTC

v_call: TRBV11-2
j_call: TRBJ2-7
clone_size: once
d_call: .
cdr3_aa: CASSLGLARSYEQYF
cdr3_nt: TGTGCCAGCAGCTTGGGGCTAGCGAGATCTTACGAGCAGTACTTC

v_call: TRBV28
j_call: TRBJ2-7
clone_size: .
d_call: .
cdr3_aa: CASLTLGDGAYEQYF
cdr3_nt: TGTGCCAGCCTCACGTTAGGGGATGGGGCCTACGAGCAGTACTTC

v_call: TRBV15
j_call: TRBJ2-3
clone_size: .
d_call: .
cdr3_aa: CATSTRSTDTQYF
cdr3_nt: TGTGCCACCAGCACCCGATCCACAGATACGCAGTATTTT

v_call: TRBV6-5
j_call: TRBJ2-7
clone_size: .
d_call: .
cdr3_aa: CASSYSPDSYEQYF
cdr3_nt: TGTGCCAGCAGTTACTCGCCAGACTCCTACGAGCAGTACTTC

v_call: TRBV18
j_call: TRBJ1-4
clone_size: .
d_call: .
cdr3_aa: CASSPGRNEKLFF
cdr3_nt: TGTGCCAGCTCACCTGGACGAAATGAAAAACTGTTTTTT

v_call: TRBV13
j_call: TRBJ1-2
clone_size: .
d_call: .
cdr3_aa: CASSLGNKDYGYTF
cdr3_nt: TGTGCCAGCAGCTTAGGGAATAAGGACTATGGCTACACCTTC

v_call: TRBV19
j_call: TRBJ2-5
clone_size: .
d_call: .
cdr3_aa: CASSMGDGETQYF
cdr3_nt: TGTGCCAGTAGTATGGGTGACGGGGAGACCCAGTACTTC

v_call: TRBV5-4
j_call: TRBJ1-1
clone_size: .
d_call: .
cdr3_aa: CASSFGVGQENTEAFF
cdr3_nt: TGTGCCAGCAGCTTCGGGGTGGGGCAGGAGAACACTGAAGCTTTCTTT

v_call: TRBV7-9
j_call: TRBJ2-1
clone_size: .
d_call: TRBD2
cdr3_aa: CASNLGEGRYNEQFF
cdr3_nt: TGTGCCAGCAATTTAGGGGAGGGACGATACAATGAGCAGTTCTTC

v_call: TRBV6-1
j_call: TRBJ1-5
clone_size: .
d_call: TRBD1
cdr3_aa: CASSLQGGNNQPQHF
cdr3_nt: TGTGCCAGCAGTCTCCAGGGGGGGAACAATCAGCCCCAGCATTTT

v_call: TRBV28
j_call: TRBJ2-5
clone_size: once
d_call: .
cdr3_aa: CASSQSGTYQETQYF
cdr3_nt: TGTGCCAGCAGTCAGAGCGGAACCTATCAAGAGACCCAGTACTTC